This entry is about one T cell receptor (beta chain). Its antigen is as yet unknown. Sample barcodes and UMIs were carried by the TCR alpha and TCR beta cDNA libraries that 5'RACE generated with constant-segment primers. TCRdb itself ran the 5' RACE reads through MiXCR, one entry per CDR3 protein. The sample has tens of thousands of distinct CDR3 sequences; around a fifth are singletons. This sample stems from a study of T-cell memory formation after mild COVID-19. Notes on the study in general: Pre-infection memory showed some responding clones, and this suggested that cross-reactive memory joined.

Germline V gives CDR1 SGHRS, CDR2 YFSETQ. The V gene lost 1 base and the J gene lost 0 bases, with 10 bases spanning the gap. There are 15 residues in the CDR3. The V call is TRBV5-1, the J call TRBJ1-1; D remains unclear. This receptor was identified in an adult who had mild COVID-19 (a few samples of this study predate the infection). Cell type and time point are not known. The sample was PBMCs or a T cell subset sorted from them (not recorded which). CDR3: CASSLSAGLNTEAFF. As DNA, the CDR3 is TGCGCCAGCAGCTTGTCGGCAGGCTTGAACACTGAAGCTTTCTTT.